These T cell receptor beta chains were read from a single sample in a study of blood T cell repertoires in COVID-19. Here immunoSEQ multiplex PCR was the method, and the copy in TCRdb shows in-frame clones only, minus some. The table has fewer than 80,000 clones, 79% seen once; the top ten hold 5.4%. The sequenced sample was peripheral blood. These receptors were taken from an elderly woman with active or convalescent COVID-19. Each CDR3 is given with its conserved first and last residue. D genes are given only for firm matches. Only some rows state a clone size, as once, few, many or a class for expanded clones.

d_gene: .
abundance: few
j_gene: TRBJ1-1
v_gene: TRBV28
CDR3aa: CASSSFHVRVPTAFF
CDR3nt: TGTGCCAGCAGTTCTTTTCACGTTCGGGTCCCCACTGCTTTCTTT

d_gene: TRBD2
abundance: .
j_gene: TRBJ2-1
v_gene: TRBV7-2
CDR3aa: CASSFSGGPYNEQFF
CDR3nt: TGTGCCAGCAGCTTTAGCGGGGGGCCCTACAATGAGCAGTTCTTC

d_gene: .
abundance: .
j_gene: TRBJ1-1
v_gene: TRBV13
CDR3aa: CASRGTWGGNTEAFF
CDR3nt: TGTGCCAGCAGAGGGACTTGGGGGGGGAACACTGAAGCTTTCTTT

d_gene: .
abundance: .
j_gene: TRBJ1-5
v_gene: TRBV28
CDR3aa: CASSPKMSQPQHF
CDR3nt: TGTGCCAGCAGCCCCAAGATGAGTCAGCCCCAGCATTTT

d_gene: TRBD1
abundance: .
j_gene: TRBJ2-7
v_gene: TRBV10-3
CDR3aa: CAISDSGQGSFEQYF
CDR3nt: TGTGCCATCAGTGATTCAGGACAGGGTTCTTTCGAGCAGTACTTC

d_gene: TRBD2
abundance: few
j_gene: TRBJ2-7
v_gene: TRBV7-2
CDR3aa: CASSLEGSGRSRSYEQYF
CDR3nt: TGTGCCAGCAGCTTAGAGGGTAGCGGGAGGTCCCGCTCCTACGAGCAGTACTTC

d_gene: TRBD2
abundance: .
j_gene: TRBJ2-5
v_gene: TRBV7-6
CDR3aa: CASSQGTNQETQYF
CDR3nt: TGTGCCAGCAGTCAAGGGACTAACCAAGAGACCCAGTACTTC

d_gene: .
abundance: .
j_gene: TRBJ2-3
v_gene: TRBV6-2/TRBV6-3
CDR3aa: CASSVPVEYTDTQYF
CDR3nt: TGTGCCAGCAGCGTACCCGTAGAATACACAGATACGCAGTATTTT

d_gene: .
abundance: .
j_gene: TRBJ1-5
v_gene: TRBV5-8
CDR3aa: CASSLDIGNQPQHF
CDR3nt: TGTGCCAGCAGCTTGGATATTGGCAATCAGCCCCAGCATTTT

d_gene: TRBD2
abundance: .
j_gene: TRBJ2-1
v_gene: TRBV29-1
CDR3aa: CSVDWLAAYNEQFF
CDR3nt: TGCAGCGTTGATTGGCTAGCGGCCTACAATGAGCAGTTCTTC

d_gene: TRBD2
abundance: .
j_gene: TRBJ2-6
v_gene: TRBV19
CDR3aa: CASSIWGGGGANVLTF
CDR3nt: TGTGCCAGTAGTATCTGGGGGGGTGGTGGGGCCAACGTCCTGACTTTC

d_gene: TRBD2
abundance: .
j_gene: TRBJ2-7
v_gene: TRBV29-1
CDR3aa: CSASGTSGGAYYEQYF
CDR3nt: TGCAGCGCCTCGGGGACTAGCGGGGGGGCTTACTACGAGCAGTACTTC

d_gene: TRBD2
abundance: .
j_gene: TRBJ2-2
v_gene: TRBV7-9
CDR3aa: CASSPRTSGSIFGTGELFF
CDR3nt: TGTGCCAGCAGCCCCAGGACTAGCGGGAGTATCTTTGGAACCGGGGAGCTGTTTTTT

d_gene: .
abundance: .
j_gene: TRBJ1-5
v_gene: TRBV19
CDR3aa: CASSTQTRGSQPQHF
CDR3nt: TGTGCCAGTAGTACTCAAACCAGGGGAAGTCAGCCCCAGCATTTT

d_gene: TRBD1
abundance: .
j_gene: TRBJ1-1
v_gene: TRBV6-5
CDR3aa: CASSYSTGRWTEAFF
CDR3nt: TGTGCCAGCAGTTACTCGACAGGGAGATGGACTGAAGCTTTCTTT

d_gene: .
abundance: .
j_gene: TRBJ1-2
v_gene: TRBV4-1
CDR3aa: CASSQDRSPNRFYGYTF
CDR3nt: TGCGCCAGCAGCCAAGATCGGAGCCCCAACAGGTTCTATGGCTACACCTTC

d_gene: TRBD1
abundance: .
j_gene: TRBJ2-7
v_gene: TRBV7-2
CDR3aa: CASSTAGTGVYEQYF
CDR3nt: TGTGCCAGCAGCACAGCCGGGACAGGGGTCTACGAGCAGTACTTC

d_gene: TRBD1
abundance: few
j_gene: TRBJ2-7
v_gene: TRBV3-1/TRBV3-2
CDR3aa: CASSQGPGQGTYEQYF
CDR3nt: TGTGCCAGCAGCCAAGGTCCGGGACAGGGGACGTACGAGCAGTACTTC

d_gene: TRBD1
abundance: few
j_gene: TRBJ2-2
v_gene: TRBV7-9
CDR3aa: CASRPGTANTGELFF
CDR3nt: TGTGCCAGCAGGCCTGGGACAGCGAACACCGGGGAGCTGTTTTTT

d_gene: TRBD1
abundance: once
j_gene: TRBJ1-2
v_gene: TRBV11-2
CDR3aa: CASSPYRDRANYGYTF
CDR3nt: TGTGCCAGCAGCCCCTACCGGGACAGGGCTAACTATGGCTACACCTTC

d_gene: TRBD2
abundance: .
j_gene: TRBJ2-7
v_gene: TRBV11-2
CDR3aa: CASSSLGLAGPYEQYF
CDR3nt: TGTGCCAGCAGCTCCCTCGGACTAGCGGGACCCTACGAGCAGTACTTC

d_gene: TRBD2
abundance: .
j_gene: TRBJ2-7
v_gene: TRBV3-1/TRBV3-2
CDR3aa: CASVRGLAANSYEQYF
CDR3nt: TGTGCCAGCGTACGGGGACTAGCGGCGAACTCCTACGAGCAGTACTTC

d_gene: .
abundance: .
j_gene: TRBJ1-6
v_gene: TRBV3-1/TRBV3-2
CDR3aa: CASSQEGGGIGNSPLHF
CDR3nt: TGTGCCAGCAGCCAAGAAGGGGGGGGGATCGGGAATTCACCCCTCCACTTT

d_gene: TRBD1
abundance: .
j_gene: TRBJ2-3
v_gene: TRBV5-4
CDR3aa: CASSRTGGTDTQYF
CDR3nt: TGTGCCAGCAGCAGGACAGGGGGCACAGATACGCAGTATTTT

d_gene: TRBD1
abundance: .
j_gene: TRBJ2-1
v_gene: TRBV19
CDR3aa: CASSMWDRGYNEQFF
CDR3nt: TGTGCCAGTAGTATGTGGGACAGGGGGTACAATGAGCAGTTCTTC

d_gene: TRBD2
abundance: few
j_gene: TRBJ2-2
v_gene: TRBV5-3
CDR3aa: CARNPRWVWSLASSGRSTGELFF
CDR3nt: TGTGCCAGAAACCCCCGCTGGGTATGGAGCCTGGCCTCTAGCGGGAGGTCCACCGGGGAGCTGTTTTTT

d_gene: TRBD1
abundance: few
j_gene: TRBJ2-1
v_gene: TRBV7-9
CDR3aa: CASSLALRGPYNEQFF
CDR3nt: TGTGCCAGCAGCTTAGCGTTGAGGGGGCCGTACAATGAGCAGTTCTTC

d_gene: TRBD1
abundance: .
j_gene: TRBJ1-2
v_gene: TRBV6-5
CDR3aa: CASSQTGFRSDGYTF
CDR3nt: TGTGCCAGCAGTCAGACAGGGTTCAGGTCGGATGGCTACACCTTC

d_gene: TRBD1
abundance: .
j_gene: TRBJ2-2
v_gene: TRBV5-6
CDR3aa: CASSFSGGNTGELFF
CDR3nt: TGTGCCAGCAGCTTTTCAGGGGGCAACACCGGGGAGCTGTTTTTT

d_gene: TRBD2
abundance: .
j_gene: TRBJ2-5
v_gene: TRBV6-6
CDR3aa: CASRPSGVETQYF
CDR3nt: TGTGCCAGCCGTCCTAGCGGGGTCGAGACCCAGTACTTC

d_gene: .
abundance: few
j_gene: TRBJ1-6
v_gene: TRBV7-2
CDR3aa: CASSSDHRGVPLHF
CDR3nt: TGTGCCAGCAGCTCCGACCATCGGGGGGTTCCCCTCCACTTT

d_gene: TRBD1
abundance: .
j_gene: TRBJ1-5
v_gene: TRBV30
CDR3aa: CAWRARGQAGGNQPQHF
CDR3nt: TGTGCCTGGAGGGCGAGGGGGCAGGCCGGGGGCAATCAGCCCCAGCATTTT

d_gene: .
abundance: .
j_gene: TRBJ1-1
v_gene: TRBV6-2/TRBV6-3
CDR3aa: CASSYHESVEAFF
CDR3nt: TGTGCCAGCAGTTACCATGAATCGGTTGAAGCTTTCTTT

d_gene: .
abundance: few
j_gene: TRBJ2-5
v_gene: TRBV5-5
CDR3aa: CASTLRALGETQYF
CDR3nt: TGTGCCAGCACACTCAGGGCGTTGGGAGAGACCCAGTACTTC

d_gene: .
abundance: .
j_gene: TRBJ2-6
v_gene: TRBV13
CDR3aa: CASRLTGSGANVLTF
CDR3nt: TGTGCCAGCAGGCTTACAGGTTCTGGGGCCAACGTCCTGACTTTC

d_gene: .
abundance: .
j_gene: TRBJ1-4
v_gene: TRBV5-8
CDR3aa: CASSEIGGGLDEKLFF
CDR3nt: TGTGCCAGCAGCGAGATTGGGGGGGGACTGGATGAAAAACTGTTTTTT

d_gene: TRBD1
abundance: .
j_gene: TRBJ2-3
v_gene: TRBV6-2/TRBV6-3
CDR3aa: CASSYGDRSTDTQYF
CDR3nt: TGTGCCAGCAGTTACGGGGACAGGAGCACAGATACGCAGTATTTT

d_gene: .
abundance: .
j_gene: TRBJ2-1
v_gene: TRBV30
CDR3aa: CAWSWEHEQFF
CDR3nt: TGTGCCTGGAGTTGGGAGCATGAGCAGTTCTTC

d_gene: .
abundance: .
j_gene: TRBJ2-1
v_gene: TRBV7-3
CDR3aa: CASSLTPGFWQFF
CDR3nt: TGTGCCAGCAGCCTAACCCCGGGATTCTGGCAGTTCTTC

d_gene: .
abundance: .
j_gene: TRBJ2-5
v_gene: TRBV19
CDR3aa: CASSGRRVGGIVGETQYF
CDR3nt: TGTGCCAGTAGTGGTCGTCGGGTAGGGGGAATCGTCGGGGAGACCCAGTACTTC